Following are 15 T cell receptor beta chains from one sample sequenced in a study of cytomegalovirus exposure and HLA in healthy donors. The primer mix had 60 Vbeta and 13 Jbeta primers. Only in-frame clones appear in the TCRdb table, and some are missing; sequencing was by immunoSEQ multiplex PCR. The sample records around 100,000 clones, roughly three quarters being singletons. Sequenced material: PBMCs. The source of these receptors is a woman between 18 and 30 years old in good health and CMV-seropositive.

This chain connects TRBV5-1 to TRBJ2-1; the D gene is possibly TRBD2 (5 bases). The V gene lost 1 base and the J gene lost 5 bases, with 16 bases spanning the gap. Per germline, CDR1 SGHRS and CDR2 YFSETQ. This CDR3 is built from 16 residues. DNA for the CDR3: TGCGCCAGCAGCTTGACCGGCAGCGGAATAAACAATGAGCAGTTCTTC. It encodes CASSLTGSGINNEQFF.

The rearrangement uses TRBV5-4 and TRBJ1-4, with a weak D call TRBD1 (5 bases). Germline V gene data show CDR1 as SGHNT and CDR2 as YYREEE (reference sequence). Trimming took 3 bases from V and 8 from J, leaving 14 bases between them. The CDR3 spans 14 residues. CDR3 in amino acids: CASSSLGGREKLFF. As DNA, the CDR3 is TGTGCCAGCAGCTCCCTCGGGGGGAGGGAAAAACTGTTTTTT.

The J gene is TRBJ1-2, the V gene TRBV5-1, with TRBD1 as a possible D gene (6 bases). Germline V lookup: CDR1 SGHRS, CDR2 YFSETQ. There are 14 residues in the CDR3. V was pared by 0 bases and J by 6 bases, with 12 bases between. DNA for the CDR3: TGCGCCAGCAGCTTGGTACAGGGAGATGATGGCTACACCTTC. As protein: CASSLVQGDDGYTF.

This clone appeared once. This chain links TRBV6-1 with TRBJ1-4, with D perhaps TRBD1 (5 bases). V was cut by 4 bases and J by 15 bases, with 24 bases left in between. Germline loops: CDR1 MNHNS, CDR2 SASEGT. This CDR3 comprises 15 residues. CDR3 protein: CASSVNKPDAGRVFF. CDR3 DNA: TGTGCCAGCAGTGTAAATAAACCGGACGCAGGGAGGGTGTTTTTT.

The chain links TRBV5-4 to TRBJ2-1; 11 positions match TRBD2. J was trimmed by 4 bases and V by 3 bases; bases with no gene match: 6. CDR1 and CDR2 (germline): SGHNT, YYREEE (reference sequence). The CDR3 spans 16 residues. The CDR3 DNA is TGTGCCAGCAGCTCCGGGGTAGCGGGAGGGTACAATGAGCAGTTCTTC. Protein sequence: CASSSGVAGGYNEQFF.

This chain joins TRBV10-3 and TRBJ2-2; 8 nucleotides match TRBD1. Germline V gene lookup returns CDR1 ENHRY and CDR2 SYGVKD. The V gene end was trimmed by 5 bases and the J gene end by 3 bases; junction bases not matched to a gene: 5. This CDR3 region has 15 residues. As DNA, the CDR3 is TGTGCCATCAGTCCTTCAGGGGGCCACACCGGGGAGCTGTTTTTT. It encodes CAISPSGGHTGELFF.

The chain has TRBV7-8 and TRBJ1-3; D is perhaps TRBD1 (5 bases). CDR1 is SGHVS, CDR2 FQNEAQ, per germline. CDR3 length equals 14 residues. V was trimmed by 0 bases and J by 4 bases, leaving 7 bases between them. CDR3 sequence (DNA): TGTGCCAGCAGCTTAGCAGGGGCGGGAAACACCATATATTTT. It specifies CASSLAGAGNTIYF.

CDR3 DNA sequence: TGTGCCACCAGCAGAGATCGGACAGGGGGCCCAAACCAAGAGACCCAGTACTTC. It encodes CATSRDRTGGPNQETQYF. V is TRBV15 and J is TRBJ2-5; 11 bases align to TRBD1. This CDR3 has 18 residues. The ends lost 0 bases at V and 0 bases at J; junction bases unmatched: 6. Germline lookup yields CDR1 LNHNV and CDR2 YYDKDF (reference sequence).

The V and J genes are TRBV20-1 and TRBJ2-3; no firm D call. The CDR3 is 11 residues long. With 1 base removed from V and 6 bases from J, the gap between germline ends came to 5 bases. Looked up from germline, CDR1 is DFQATT and CDR2 is SNEGSKA (reference sequence). DNA for the CDR3: TGCAGTGCTAGAGTCAGGGATACGCAGTATTTT. Encoded protein: CSARVRDTQYF.

As DNA, the CDR3 is TGCGCCAGCAGCGAACCTTCGGGGGGCGGCGGCTACACCTTC. It translates to CASSEPSGGGGYTF. V gene TRBV5-1 combines with J gene TRBJ1-2; weak D call: TRBD1 (6 bases). Germline CDR1 and CDR2: SGHRS and YFSETQ. This CDR3 comprises 14 residues. V dropped 4 bases and J dropped 8 bases, with 18 bases sitting between them.

This rearrangement joins TRBV6-5 to TRBJ1-2; 7 positions agree with TRBD1. Germline loops: CDR1 MNHEY, CDR2 SVGAGI. V shed 11 bases and J 0 bases; nucleotides not matched to a gene: 12. The length of the CDR3 is 15 residues. In DNA, the CDR3 is TGTGCCGGGCCTAGGGGGACAGCCCCTAACTATGGCTACACCTTC. It codes for CAGPRGTAPNYGYTF.

The chain couples TRBV7-9 to TRBJ1-3, with D possibly being TRBD1 (5 bases). The CDR3 loop spans 15 amino acids. V lost 5 bases and J lost 0, with 11 bases in between. Germline CDR1 SEHNR, CDR2 FQNEAQ (reference sequence). The CDR3 region is CASSPGPNSGNTIYF. In DNA form, the CDR3 reads TGTGCCAGCAGCCCAGGGCCGAACTCTGGAAACACCATATATTTT.

This chain uses TRBV27 with TRBJ2-1, with 10 bases fitting TRBD2. The junction had 13 bases not matched to a gene; V was cut back by 10 bases and J by 4 bases. Germline V gene data show CDR1 as MNHEY and CDR2 as SMNVEV (reference sequence). The CDR3 runs 16 residues. CDR3 DNA sequence: TGTGCCACCCACGGCCCAGCGGGAGGGCCTTACAATGAGCAGTTCTTC. It codes for CATHGPAGGPYNEQFF.

The chain uses TRBV14 and TRBJ2-3; 11 nucleotides align to TRBD1. The CDR3 spans 16 residues. Losses at the gene ends were 4 bases for V and 2 bases for J; bases not matched to a gene: 5. Germline lookup yields CDR1 SGHDN and CDR2 FVKESK. CDR3 protein: CASSPRTGGSTDTQYF. The CDR3 DNA reads TGTGCCAGCAGCCCCCGGACAGGGGGCTCCACAGATACGCAGTATTTT.

The genes are TRBV6-4 and TRBJ2-7, with D possibly being TRBD1 (6 bases). The V and J ends lost 4 bases and 0 bases respectively, with 10 bases between them. There are 14 residues in the CDR3. Germline V gene sequence: CDR1 MRHNA, CDR2 SNTAGT. CDR3 loop: CASSATGSSYEQYF. The CDR3 coding sequence is TGTGCCAGCAGTGCGACAGGTTCCTCCTACGAGCAGTACTTC.